A single sample is the source of the 23 T cell receptor beta chains below, sequenced in a study of T cells in localized non-small cell lung cancer. Libraries were prepared by immunoSEQ multiplex PCR; TCRdb keeps only in-frame clonotypes and omits some of them. The table records tens of thousands of clones, approximately 88% of them present only once. Sample: peripheral blood, taken before any cancer treatment. These receptor sequences come from a man aged 40-75 years with stage I squamous cell lung carcinoma.

The rearrangement links TRBV9 to TRBJ2-2, with D uncertain. Germline V CDR1 and CDR2: SGDLS, YYNGEE. Trimming took 4 bases from V and 6 from J, leaving 13 bases between them. The length of the CDR3 is 14 residues. This chain's CDR3 is CASSQPPAPGELFF. The CDR3 DNA sequence: TGTGCCAGCAGCCAACCCCCGGCCCCCGGGGAGCTGTTTTTT. Variable domain in full (rest from reference TRBV9 and TRBJ2-2): DSGVTQTPKHLITATGQRVTLRCSPRSGDLSVYWYQQSLDQGLQFLIQYYNGEERAKGNILERFSAQQFPDLHSELNLSSLELGDSALYFCASSQPPAPGELFFGEGSRLTVL.

The chain has TRBV27 and TRBJ2-1, with 13 nucleotides matching TRBD2. CDR3 length: 17 residues. Per the germline V gene, CDR1 is MNHEY and CDR2 is SMNVEV (reference sequence). Losses at the gene ends were 2 bases for V and 10 bases for J; bases not matched to a gene: 11. The CDR3 protein is CASSLQILAGGPGEQFF. The CDR3, as DNA: TGTGCCAGCAGTTTACAGATACTAGCGGGGGGGCCAGGGGAGCAGTTCTTC.

There are a few counts of this clone. V usage is TRBV6-5 and J usage is TRBJ1-2, with 7 bases fitting TRBD1. Germline trimming cut 5 bases from V and 8 bases from J; bases unmatched to any gene: 5. CDR1 is MNHEY, CDR2 SVGAGI, per germline. The length of the CDR3 is 12 residues. CDR3 sequence (DNA): TGTGCCAGCAGTCTCCAGGGGGGAGGCTACACCTTC. Translation: CASSLQGGGYTF.

The chain recombines TRBV18 with TRBJ1-2; TRBD1 is a possible D gene (5 bases). Germline values: CDR1 KGHSH, CDR2 LQKENI. This CDR3 comprises 12 residues. V lost 6 bases and J lost 8, with 13 bases in between. CDR3 sequence reads: CASSPDSSGYTF. CDR3 nucleotide sequence: TGTGCCAGCTCTCCTGACAGCTCGGGCTACACCTTC.

J is TRBJ2-1 and V is TRBV2; possibly TRBD1 for D (5 bases). Trimming took 3 bases from V and 4 from J, leaving 16 bases between them. Germline CDR1 is SNHLY and CDR2 is FYNNEI. The CDR3 sequence is 16 residues long. Here the CDR3 reads CASSDETTALYNEQFF. The CDR3 DNA reads TGTGCCAGCAGTGATGAGACGACAGCCCTTTACAATGAGCAGTTCTTC.

The chain is built from TRBV19 and TRBJ1-1; TRBD1 aligns across 7 bases. The length of the CDR3 is 15 residues. Trimming at V came to 6 bases and at J to 5 bases, leaving 12 bases not matched to a gene. The V gene's germline CDR1 is LNHDA and CDR2 SQIVND (reference sequence). This chain's CDR3 is CASSHPPGGVTEAFF. For the CDR3, the DNA is TGTGCCAGTAGCCACCCTCCAGGGGGTGTAACTGAAGCTTTCTTT. The full variable domain, in which reference TRBV19 and TRBJ1-1 provide the parts outside the CDR3, is DGGITQSPKYLFRKEGQNVTLSCEQNLNHDAMYWYRQDPGQGLRLIYYSQIVNDFQKGDIAEGYSVSREKKESFPLTVTSAQKNPTAFYLCASSHPPGGVTEAFFGQGTRLTVV.

The J gene is TRBJ1-2, the V gene TRBV4-1; a possible D gene is TRBD1 (5 bases). The CDR3 has 15 residues. The V and J ends lost 0 bases and 4 bases respectively, with 12 bases between them. In germline, CDR1 is MGHRA, CDR2 YSYEKL. The CDR3 here is CASSQEGRNGYGYTF. CDR3 bases: TGCGCCAGCAGCCAAGAGGGACGGAACGGCTATGGCTACACCTTC.

The chain carries TRBV4-2 and TRBJ2-1; no reliable D call. V was cut by 4 bases and J by 1 base, with 11 bases left in between. Germline V gene sequence: CDR1 LGHNA, CDR2 YNFKEQ. This CDR3 contains 15 residues. CDR3 sequence: CASSLGDGSYNEQFF. CDR3 in DNA: TGTGCCAGCAGCCTTGGAGACGGTTCCTACAATGAGCAGTTCTTC.

This CDR3 reads CASSTPSGGRETQYF. CDR3 sequence (DNA): TGCGCCAGCAGCACTCCTAGCGGGGGGCGGGAGACCCAGTACTTC. The V gene is TRBV5-1, the J gene TRBJ2-5, with TRBD2 identical over 11 bases. The V segment lost 4 bases and the J segment 5 bases; nucleotides outside the gene matches: 7. This CDR3 has 15 amino acids. CDR1 SGHRS and CDR2 YFSETQ come from the germline V gene.

The chain carries TRBV11-3 and TRBJ2-3; D gene ambiguous. The germline V gene has CDR1 SGHNT and CDR2 YENEEA. The germline V and J ends were trimmed by 1 base and 5 bases, with 10 bases remaining between them. The CDR3 runs to 14 residues. The CDR3 is CASSLGGSRDTQYF. In DNA, the CDR3 is TGTGCCAGCAGCTTAGGGGGATCCCGAGATACGCAGTATTTT. Full variable domain (missing parts from reference TRBV11-3 and TRBJ2-3): EAGVVQSPRYKIIEKKQPVAFWCNPISGHNTLYWYLQNLGQGPELLIRYENEEAVDDSQLPKDRFSAERLKGVDSTLKIQPAELGDSAVYLCASSLGGSRDTQYFGPGTRLTVL.

This sequence joins TRBV27 and TRBJ1-5, with D possibly matching TRBD1 (5 bases). In germline, CDR1 is MNHEY, CDR2 SMNVEV (reference sequence). This CDR3 region has 15 residues. V dropped 5 bases and J dropped 6 bases, with 17 bases sitting between them. The CDR3 spells CASSVLGGSGQPQHF. For the CDR3, the DNA is TGTGCCAGCAGTGTGCTCGGGGGTAGCGGTCAGCCCCAGCATTTT.

The rearrangement links TRBV19 to TRBJ2-6; 7 nucleotides agree with TRBD2. The CDR3 extends over 19 amino acids. J was trimmed by 0 bases and V by 0 bases; bases with no gene match: 8. In germline, CDR1 is LNHDA, CDR2 SQIVND (reference sequence). CDR3 loop: CASSIDRGGADSGANVLTF. As DNA, the CDR3 is TGTGCCAGTAGTATAGATCGGGGAGGGGCGGACTCTGGGGCCAACGTCCTGACTTTC.

Only a few counts were recorded for this clone. The V call is TRBV6-1, the J call TRBJ1-3; no definite D call. Germline V gene data show CDR1 as MNHNS and CDR2 as SASEGT. Deletions cut 7 bases from V and 7 bases from J, with 14 bases between. The CDR3 has 13 amino acids. CDR3 loop: CASTTDGGNTIYF. The DNA of the CDR3 is TGTGCCAGCACCACGGATGGCGGGAACACCATATATTTT.

The rearrangement uses TRBV6-6 and TRBJ2-4, with 8 bases matching TRBD1. V lost 5 bases, J lost 4 bases, and 4 bases stayed unmatched. This CDR3 contains 14 residues. CDR1 MNHNY and CDR2 SVGAGI come from the germline V gene (reference sequence). Written as DNA, the CDR3 is TGTGCCAGCAGTGGGGGGACAGGAAAAAACATTCAGTACTTC. Protein: CASSGGTGKNIQYF.

This clone was detected only once. This chain connects TRBV5-1 to TRBJ1-2; D gene unclear. The CDR3 totals 15 residues. V shed 0 bases and J shed 0 bases, with 9 bases lying between them. The germline V gene encodes CDR1 SGHRS and CDR2 YFSETQ. This CDR3 reads CASSLGNTANYGYTF. CDR3 coding DNA: TGCGCCAGCAGCTTGGGGAATACGGCTAACTATGGCTACACCTTC.

The chain joins TRBV7-6 to TRBJ1-4, with 8 bases fitting TRBD1. Germline trimming cut 2 bases from V and 8 bases from J; bases unmatched to any gene: 16. CDR3 size: 18 residues. Per the germline V gene, CDR1 is SGHVS and CDR2 is FNYEAQ. In nucleotides, the CDR3 is TGTGCCAGCAGCTTAAAGATCCAGGGGGCGAAGTCGGAGGAAAAACTGTTTTTT. Translating gives CASSLKIQGAKSEEKLFF.

This sequence joins TRBV5-1 and TRBJ1-1; no clear D. The CDR3 has 13 amino acids. Trimming removed 7 bases at V and 3 bases at J, with 13 bases between. Germline V lookup: CDR1 SGHRS, CDR2 YFSETQ. CDR3 residues: CASQLDGYTEAFF. CDR3 bases: TGCGCCAGCCAGCTTGACGGGTACACTGAAGCTTTCTTT. Variable domain in full (rest from reference TRBV5-1 and TRBJ1-1): KAGVTQTPRYLIKTRGQQVTLSCSPISGHRSVSWYQQTPGQGLQFLFEYFSETQRNKGNFPGRFSGRQFSNSRSEMNVSTLELGDSALYLCASQLDGYTEAFFGQGTRLTVV.

The chain employs TRBV30 and TRBJ2-5; D tentatively fits TRBD1 or TRBD2 (5 bases each). V was shortened by 8 bases and J by 7 bases, with 20 bases between the two germline ends. CDR1 is GTSNPN and CDR2 is SVGIG in the germline V gene (reference sequence). This CDR3 comprises 13 residues. CDR3 nucleotides: TGTGCCCGCCTCGGGGCCGGAGAGGGGACCCAGTACTTC. Its translation: CARLGAGEGTQYF.

The rearrangement links TRBV2 to TRBJ2-5; 7 bases fit TRBD2. The CDR3 runs 14 residues. Trimming at V came to 5 bases and at J to 3 bases, leaving 6 bases not matched to a gene. Germline V gene data show CDR1 as SNHLY and CDR2 as FYNNEI. The CDR3, as DNA: TGTGCCAGCAGTTTGACGCGGGGGAAAGAGACCCAGTACTTC. Amino acid sequence: CASSLTRGKETQYF.

This clone showed up just a few times. This chain's CDR3 is CASRRWNSPLHF. The DNA of the CDR3 is TGTGCCAGCAGGAGGTGGAATTCACCCCTCCACTTT. V is TRBV6-5 and J is TRBJ1-6, with D unclear. CDR1 is MNHEY and CDR2 is SVGAGI in the germline V gene. V lost 6 bases and J lost 7, with 7 bases in between. The CDR3 consists of 12 residues.

This clone was detected once. The V call is TRBV6-6, the J call TRBJ1-1, with a weak D call TRBD1 (5 bases). The germline gives CDR1 MNHNY, CDR2 SVGAGI (reference sequence). The CDR3 loop spans 15 amino acids. V dropped 4 bases and J dropped 1 base, with 13 bases sitting between them. The CDR3: CASSSAGLGNTEAFF. CDR3 nucleotide sequence: TGTGCCAGCAGTTCGGCAGGGTTGGGGAACACTGAAGCTTTCTTT.

The chain couples TRBV5-1 to TRBJ1-1; no clear D. Germline CDR1 SGHRS, CDR2 YFSETQ. The CDR3 extends over 14 amino acids. Deletions cut 0 bases from V and 2 bases from J, with 8 bases between. The CDR3, as DNA: TGCGCCAGCAGCTTGGACGGATCTAACACTGAAGCTTTCTTT. This translates into CASSLDGSNTEAFF.

The rearrangement links TRBV7-7 to TRBJ2-5; 14 bases fit TRBD2. The CDR3 spans 17 residues. The V and J ends lost 5 bases and 0 bases, in that order; junction bases with no gene match: 5. The germline V gene has CDR1 SSHAT and CDR2 FNYEAQ (reference sequence). The CDR3 loop reads CASSPRLAGGYQETQYF. The CDR3 bases are TGTGCCAGCAGCCCCAGACTAGCGGGGGGGTACCAAGAGACCCAGTACTTC.